The sequence of this T cell receptor beta chain was determined in a study of T cell responses to AZD1222 COVID-19 vaccine. Concerning this clone itself: Its antigen is unknown.

Study-level results: Two AZD1222 doses significantly raised spike-specific TCR breadth and depth over controls.

Clones were read by immunoSEQ multiplex PCR, and TCRdb kept only the in-frame ones, dropping some. This sample has approximately 170,000 clones, with about 90% found just once. The CDR3 is made up of 15 amino acids. Germline CDR1 is KGHSH and CDR2 is LQKENI. V lost 3 bases and J lost 6, with 17 bases in between. The chain has TRBV18 and TRBJ1-1; D uncertain. This material consisted of peripheral blood, taken 28 days after the second AZD1222 dose. This TCR came from an adult who received the AZD1222 COVID-19 vaccine. DNA for the CDR3: TGTGCCAGCTCACCCCTGACACGGACTCCCCCTGAAGCTTTCTTT. Translation: CASSPLTRTPPEAFF.